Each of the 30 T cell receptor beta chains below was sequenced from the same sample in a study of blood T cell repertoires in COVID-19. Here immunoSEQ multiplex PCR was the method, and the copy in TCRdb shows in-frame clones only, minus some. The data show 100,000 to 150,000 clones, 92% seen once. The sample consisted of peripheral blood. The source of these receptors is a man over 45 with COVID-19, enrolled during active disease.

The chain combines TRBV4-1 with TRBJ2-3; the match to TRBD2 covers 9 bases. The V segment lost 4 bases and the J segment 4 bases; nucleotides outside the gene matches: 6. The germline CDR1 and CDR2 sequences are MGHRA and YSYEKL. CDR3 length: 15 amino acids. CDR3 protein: CASSRGTSSADTQYF. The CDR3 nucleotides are TGCGCCAGCAGCCGTGGGACTAGCAGCGCAGATACGCAGTATTTT.

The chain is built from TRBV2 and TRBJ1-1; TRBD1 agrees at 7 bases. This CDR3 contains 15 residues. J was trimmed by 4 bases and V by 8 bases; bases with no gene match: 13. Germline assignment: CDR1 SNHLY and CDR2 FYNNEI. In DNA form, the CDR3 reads TGTGCCAGCCTAGGCGACAGGGCAGCGTTCACTGAAGCTTTCTTT. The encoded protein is CASLGDRAAFTEAFF. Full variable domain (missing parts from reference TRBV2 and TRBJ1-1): EPEVTQTPSHQVTQMGQEVILRCVPISNHLYFYWYRQILGQKVEFLVSFYNNEISEKSEIFDDQFSVERPDGSNFTLKIRSTKLEDSAMYFCASLGDRAAFTEAFFGQGTRLTVV.

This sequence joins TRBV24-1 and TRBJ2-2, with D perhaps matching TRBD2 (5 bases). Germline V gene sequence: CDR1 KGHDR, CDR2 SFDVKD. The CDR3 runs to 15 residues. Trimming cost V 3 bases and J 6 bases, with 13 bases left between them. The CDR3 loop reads CATSDPGPGAGELFF. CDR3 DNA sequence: TGTGCCACCAGTGATCCCGGACCCGGGGCCGGGGAGCTGTTTTTT.

The CDR3 here is CASSSQGSYGYTF. The CDR3 DNA is TGTGCCAGCAGTAGTCAGGGAAGCTATGGCTACACCTTC. The chain has TRBV6-6 and TRBJ1-2, with D tentatively TRBD1 (5 bases). V was cut by 5 bases and J by 4 bases, with 11 bases left in between. The CDR3 loop spans 13 amino acids. Germline loops: CDR1 MNHNY, CDR2 SVGAGI (reference sequence).

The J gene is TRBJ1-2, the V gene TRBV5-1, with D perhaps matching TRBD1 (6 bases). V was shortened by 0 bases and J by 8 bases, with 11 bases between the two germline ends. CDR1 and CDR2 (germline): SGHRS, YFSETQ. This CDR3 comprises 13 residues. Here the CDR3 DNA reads TGCGCCAGCAGCTTGGGGGCGCAGGGGGGCTACACCTTC. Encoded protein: CASSLGAQGGYTF. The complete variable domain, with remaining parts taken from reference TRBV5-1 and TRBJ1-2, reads KAGVTQTPRYLIKTRGQQVTLSCSPISGHRSVSWYQQTPGQGLQFLFEYFSETQRNKGNFPGRFSGRQFSNSRSEMNVSTLELGDSALYLCASSLGAQGGYTFGSGTRLTVV.

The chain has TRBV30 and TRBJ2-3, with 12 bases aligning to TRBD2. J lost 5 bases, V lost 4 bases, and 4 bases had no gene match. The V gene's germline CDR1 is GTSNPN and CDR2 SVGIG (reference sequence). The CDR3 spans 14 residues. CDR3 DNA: TGTGCCTGGAAACTAGCGGGAGGTATAGATACGCAGTATTTT. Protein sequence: CAWKLAGGIDTQYF. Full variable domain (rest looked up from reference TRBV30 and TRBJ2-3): SQTIHQWPATLVQPVGSPLSLECTVEGTSNPNLYWYRQAAGRGLQLLFYSVGIGQISSEVPQNLSASRPQDRQFILSSKKLLLSDSGFYLCAWKLAGGIDTQYFGPGTRLTVL.

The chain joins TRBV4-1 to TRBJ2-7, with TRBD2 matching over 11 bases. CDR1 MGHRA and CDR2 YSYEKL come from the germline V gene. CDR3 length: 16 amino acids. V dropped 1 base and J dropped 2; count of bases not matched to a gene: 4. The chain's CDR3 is CASSQGPSGRTYEQYF. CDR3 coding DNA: TGCGCCAGCAGCCAAGGACCTAGCGGGAGGACCTACGAGCAGTACTTC.

The CDR3 loop reads CASSLTHRPDTQYF. Here the CDR3 DNA reads TGTGCCAGCAGCTTGACACACAGACCCGATACGCAGTATTTT. The rearrangement joins TRBV7-2 to TRBJ2-3; D not certain. The germline V gene encodes CDR1 SGHTA and CDR2 FQGNSA. V lost 3 bases and J lost 6, with 13 bases in between. The CDR3 is 14 residues long.

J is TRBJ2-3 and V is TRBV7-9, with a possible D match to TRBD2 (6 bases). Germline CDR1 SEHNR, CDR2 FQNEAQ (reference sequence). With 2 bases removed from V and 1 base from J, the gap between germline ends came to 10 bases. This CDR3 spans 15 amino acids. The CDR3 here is CASSLLGLRTDTQYF. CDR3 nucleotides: TGTGCCAGCAGCTTATTGGGACTTCGCACAGATACGCAGTATTTT.

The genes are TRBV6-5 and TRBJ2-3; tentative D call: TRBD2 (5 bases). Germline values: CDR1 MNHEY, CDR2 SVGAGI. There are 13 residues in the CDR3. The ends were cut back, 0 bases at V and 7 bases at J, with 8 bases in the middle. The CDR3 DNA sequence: TGTGCCAGCAGTTACTCGAGGGAAAATACGCAGTATTTT. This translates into CASSYSRENTQYF.

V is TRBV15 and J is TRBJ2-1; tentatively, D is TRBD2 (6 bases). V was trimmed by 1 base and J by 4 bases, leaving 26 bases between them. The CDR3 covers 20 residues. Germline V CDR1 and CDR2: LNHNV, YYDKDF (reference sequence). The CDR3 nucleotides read TGTGCCACCAGCAGAGTACCGCGAGAGGCGTTGGGGGGTAGGTACAATGAGCAGTTCTTC. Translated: CATSRVPREALGGRYNEQFF.

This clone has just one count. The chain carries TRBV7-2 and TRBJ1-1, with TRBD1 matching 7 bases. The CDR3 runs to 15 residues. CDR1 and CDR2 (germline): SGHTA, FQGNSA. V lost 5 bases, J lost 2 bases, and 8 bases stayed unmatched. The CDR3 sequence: CASSNLQGRNTEAFF. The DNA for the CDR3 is TGTGCCAGCAGCAACCTACAGGGGAGAAACACTGAAGCTTTCTTT.

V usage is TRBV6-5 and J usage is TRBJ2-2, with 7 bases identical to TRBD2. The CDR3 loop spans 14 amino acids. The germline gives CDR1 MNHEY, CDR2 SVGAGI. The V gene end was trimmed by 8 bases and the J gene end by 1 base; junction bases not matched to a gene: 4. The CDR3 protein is CASAERGNTGELFF. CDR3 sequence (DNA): TGTGCCAGCGCCGAGCGGGGGAACACCGGGGAGCTGTTTTTT.

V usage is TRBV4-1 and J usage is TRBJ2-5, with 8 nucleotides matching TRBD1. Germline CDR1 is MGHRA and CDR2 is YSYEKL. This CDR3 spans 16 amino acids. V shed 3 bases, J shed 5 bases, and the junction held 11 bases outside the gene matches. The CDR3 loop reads CASSQADRGVGETQYF. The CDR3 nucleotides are TGCGCCAGCAGCCAGGCCGACAGGGGAGTAGGGGAGACCCAGTACTTC.

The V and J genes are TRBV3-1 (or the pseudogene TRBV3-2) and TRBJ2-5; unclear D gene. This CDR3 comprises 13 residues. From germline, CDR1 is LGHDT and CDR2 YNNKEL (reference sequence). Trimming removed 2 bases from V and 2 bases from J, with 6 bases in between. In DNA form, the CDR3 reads TGTGCCAGCAGCCAATCCCCACAAGAGACCCAGTACTTC. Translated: CASSQSPQETQYF.

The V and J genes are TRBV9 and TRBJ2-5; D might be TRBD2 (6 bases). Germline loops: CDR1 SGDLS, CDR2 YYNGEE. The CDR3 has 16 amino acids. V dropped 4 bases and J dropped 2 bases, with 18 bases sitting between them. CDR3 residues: CASSPSGSGGQETQYF. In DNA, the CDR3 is TGTGCCAGCAGCCCCTCGGGGAGCGGAGGGCAAGAGACCCAGTACTTC.

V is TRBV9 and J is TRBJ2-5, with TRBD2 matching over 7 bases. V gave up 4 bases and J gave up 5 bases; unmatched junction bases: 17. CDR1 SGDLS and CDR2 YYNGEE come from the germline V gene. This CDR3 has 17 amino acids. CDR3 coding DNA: TGTGCCAGCAGCCCACGAGCCGGAGGGAGGGCCGAGGAGACCCAGTACTTC. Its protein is CASSPRAGGRAEETQYF.

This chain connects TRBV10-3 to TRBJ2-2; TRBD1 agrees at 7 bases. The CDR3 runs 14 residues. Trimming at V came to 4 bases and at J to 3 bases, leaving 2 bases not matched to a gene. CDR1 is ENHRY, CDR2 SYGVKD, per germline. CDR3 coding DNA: TGTGCCATCAGTGGACAGGGAGACACCGGGGAGCTGTTTTTT. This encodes CAISGQGDTGELFF.

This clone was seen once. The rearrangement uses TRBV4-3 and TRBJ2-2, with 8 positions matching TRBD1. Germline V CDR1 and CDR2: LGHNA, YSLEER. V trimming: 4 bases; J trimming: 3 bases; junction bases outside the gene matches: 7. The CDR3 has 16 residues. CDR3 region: CASSLALDRDTGELFF. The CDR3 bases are TGCGCCAGCAGCCTTGCATTGGACAGGGACACCGGGGAGCTGTTTTTT.

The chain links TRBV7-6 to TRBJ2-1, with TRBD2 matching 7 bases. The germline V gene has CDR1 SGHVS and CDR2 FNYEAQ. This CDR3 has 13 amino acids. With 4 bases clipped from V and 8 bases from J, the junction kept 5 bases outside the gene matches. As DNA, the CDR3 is TGTGCCAGCAGCTCCTGGGGGGGGGATGAGCAGTTCTTC. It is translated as CASSSWGGDEQFF.

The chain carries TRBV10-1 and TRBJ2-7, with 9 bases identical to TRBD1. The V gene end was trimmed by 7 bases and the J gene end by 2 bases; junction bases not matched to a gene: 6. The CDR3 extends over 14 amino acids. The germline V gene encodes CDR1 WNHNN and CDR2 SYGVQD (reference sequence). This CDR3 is CASTDGDRAYEQYV. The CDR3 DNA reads TGCGCCAGCACTGACGGGGACAGGGCCTACGAGCAGTACGTC.

The CDR3 bases are TGTGCCAGCAGCCCCGGAGTAGTAAGCAATCAGCCCCAGCATTTT. Encoded protein: CASSPGVVSNQPQHF. This chain uses TRBV3-1 (or the pseudogene TRBV3-2) with TRBJ1-5, with D uncertain. Germline V CDR1 and CDR2: LGHDT, YNNKEL (reference sequence). This CDR3 is 15 amino acids long. V gave up 4 bases and J gave up 1 base, with 11 bases separating them.

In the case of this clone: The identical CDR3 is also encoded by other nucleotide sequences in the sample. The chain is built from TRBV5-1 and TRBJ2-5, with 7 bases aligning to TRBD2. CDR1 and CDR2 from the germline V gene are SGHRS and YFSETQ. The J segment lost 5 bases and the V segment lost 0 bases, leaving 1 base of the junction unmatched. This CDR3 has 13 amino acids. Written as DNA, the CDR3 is TGCGCCAGCAGCTTGGTGGGGGGGGAGACCCAGTACTTC. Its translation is CASSLVGGETQYF.

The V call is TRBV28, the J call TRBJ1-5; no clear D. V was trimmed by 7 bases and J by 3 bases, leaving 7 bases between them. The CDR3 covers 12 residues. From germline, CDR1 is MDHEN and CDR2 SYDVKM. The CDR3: CASTQNNQPQHF. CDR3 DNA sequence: TGTGCCAGCACACAGAACAATCAGCCCCAGCATTTT.

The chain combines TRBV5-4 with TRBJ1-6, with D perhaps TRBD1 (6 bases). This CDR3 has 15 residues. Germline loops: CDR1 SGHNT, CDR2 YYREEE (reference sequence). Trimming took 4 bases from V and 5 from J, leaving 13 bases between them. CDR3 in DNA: TGTGCCAGCAGCCTTCAGGACAGTAATAATTCACCCCTCCACTTT. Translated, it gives CASSLQDSNNSPLHF. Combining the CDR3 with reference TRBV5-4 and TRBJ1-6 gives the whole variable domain ETGVTQSPTHLIKTRGQQVTLRCSSQSGHNTVSWYQQALGQGPQFIFQYYREEENGRGNFPPRFSGLQFPNYSSELNVNALELDDSALYLCASSLQDSNNSPLHFGNGTRLTVT.

CDR3 amino acids: CASSLAGRAREQYF. The CDR3 nucleotides are TGTGCCAGCAGCTTGGCCGGCAGGGCCAGAGAGCAGTACTTC. This chain joins TRBV5-4 and TRBJ2-7; possible D gene TRBD1, 5 bases. The germline V gene encodes CDR1 SGHNT and CDR2 YYREEE (reference sequence). The CDR3 loop spans 14 amino acids. The germline V and J ends were trimmed by 0 bases and 7 bases, with 14 bases remaining between them.

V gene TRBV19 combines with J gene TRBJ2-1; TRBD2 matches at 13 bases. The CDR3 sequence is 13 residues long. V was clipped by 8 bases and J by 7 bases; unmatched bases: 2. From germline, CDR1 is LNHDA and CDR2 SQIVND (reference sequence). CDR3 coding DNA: TGTGCCAGTGGACTAGCGGGGGAGAATGAGCAGTTCTTC. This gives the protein CASGLAGENEQFF. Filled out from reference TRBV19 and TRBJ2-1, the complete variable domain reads DGGITQSPKYLFRKEGQNVTLSCEQNLNHDAMYWYRQDPGQGLRLIYYSQIVNDFQKGDIAEGYSVSREKKESFPLTVTSAQKNPTAFYLCASGLAGENEQFFGPGTRLTVL.

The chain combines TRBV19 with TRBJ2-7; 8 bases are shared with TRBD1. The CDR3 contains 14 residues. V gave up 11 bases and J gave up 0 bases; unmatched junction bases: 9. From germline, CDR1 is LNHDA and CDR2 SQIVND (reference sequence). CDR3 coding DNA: TGTGCCTCCAGTCAGGGGGCCACCTCCTACGAGCAGTACTTC. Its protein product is CASSQGATSYEQYF.

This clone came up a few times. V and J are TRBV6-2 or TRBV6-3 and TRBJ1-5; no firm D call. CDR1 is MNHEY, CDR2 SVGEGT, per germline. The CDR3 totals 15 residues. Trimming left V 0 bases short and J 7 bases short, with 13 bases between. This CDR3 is CASSYSRVEGQPQHF. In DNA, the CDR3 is TGTGCCAGCAGTTACTCGAGGGTGGAAGGGCAGCCCCAGCATTTT.

The CDR3 DNA follows: TGTGCCAGCAGCCAAGTGAGGCCTAGCGGGAGATACGAGCAGTACTTC. Its translation is CASSQVRPSGRYEQYF. This chain links TRBV3-1 (or the pseudogene TRBV3-2) with TRBJ2-7; 10 bases line up with TRBD2. The CDR3 is 16 amino acids. The trim removed 1 base at V and 4 bases at J, leaving 7 bases unmatched. Germline CDR1 reads LGHDT; CDR2 reads YNNKEL (reference sequence).